The clone carrying this T cell receptor beta chain was seen repeatedly, ten times or more. Its antigen is unidentified. Unique molecular identifiers featured in how the TCRbeta library was prepared. TCRdb fed the PCR reads into MiXCR, producing one record per CDR3 protein. The sample carries around 700,000 distinct CDR3 sequences, roughly 13% recorded once. This sample is part of a study of T-cell reconstitution after alpha-beta-depleted transplantation in children. Findings and caveats of the study: The origin of high day-60 TCRbeta diversity in some patients lay in surviving recipient T cells and thymic progenitors.

This CDR3 spans 16 amino acids. V dropped 0 bases and J dropped 4; count of bases not matched to a gene: 7. Per the germline V gene, CDR1 is DFQATT and CDR2 is SNEGSKA (reference sequence). The origin of this receptor is a girl aged 2-10 years with congenital amegakaryocytic thrombocytopenia, due to receive a stem cell transplant. The sample here was PBMCs, taken before TCRalphabeta/CD19-depleted stem cell transplant. This sequence joins TRBV20-1 and TRBJ2-1, with TRBD2 matching 9 bases. The CDR3 spells CSARDGLAGLYNEQFF. The CDR3 DNA reads TGCAGTGCTAGAGATGGGCTAGCGGGACTTTACAATGAGCAGTTCTTC.